These 19 T cell receptor beta chains share one sample of origin, sequenced in a study of blood T cell repertoires in COVID-19. Clones were read by immunoSEQ multiplex PCR, and TCRdb kept only the in-frame ones, dropping some. The sample has over 200,000 clones; 80% to 90% are singletons. Sequenced: peripheral blood. The receptors shown here come from a man between 50 and 59 years old with COVID-19, enrolled during active disease.

This chain joins TRBV6-5 and TRBJ2-7, with D possibly TRBD1 on 5 matching bases. The germline V gene has CDR1 MNHEY and CDR2 SVGAGI. The CDR3 totals 15 residues. Trimming stripped 0 bases from V and 2 bases from J, with 11 bases between. The CDR3 region has the DNA TGTGCCAGCAGTTACTCGAGATGGGGCACCTACGAGCAGTACTTC. Its protein is CASSYSRWGTYEQYF.

The rearrangement joins TRBV18 to TRBJ2-1; TRBD1 is a possible D gene (5 bases). This CDR3 contains 15 residues. Per germline, CDR1 KGHSH and CDR2 LQKENI. V lost 1 base, J lost 6 bases, and 13 bases lay in between. The CDR3 is CASSPLNPRANEQFF. CDR3 nucleotide sequence: TGTGCCAGCTCACCACTTAATCCCAGGGCCAATGAGCAGTTCTTC. Based on the CDR3 plus reference TRBV18 and TRBJ2-1, the full variable domain is NAGVMQNPRHLVRRRGQEARLRCSPMKGHSHVYWYRQLPEEGLKFMVYLQKENIIDESGMPKERFSAEFPKEGPSILRIQQVVRGDSAAYFCASSPLNPRANEQFFGPGTRLTVL.

V gene TRBV3-1 (or the pseudogene TRBV3-2) combines with J gene TRBJ2-3; D possibly corresponds to TRBD2 (7 bases). Between the trimmed V and J ends, which lost 1 base and 1 base, there was a span of 9 bases. CDR3 size: 15 residues. CDR1 LGHDT and CDR2 YNNKEL come from the germline V gene (reference sequence). The CDR3 region has the DNA TGTGCCAGCAGCCAAGCGGGGGGCGGCACAGATACGCAGTATTTT. Translating gives CASSQAGGGTDTQYF.

The V call is TRBV11-2, the J call TRBJ2-2; D possibly corresponds to TRBD2 (6 bases). Between the trimmed V and J ends, which lost 1 base and 1 base, there was a span of 7 bases. This CDR3 has 15 residues. Germline V CDR1 and CDR2: SGHAT, FQNNGV. The chain's CDR3 is CASSLVGLNTGELFF. As DNA, the CDR3 is TGTGCCAGCAGCTTAGTGGGACTGAACACCGGGGAGCTGTTTTTT. The complete variable domain, with remaining parts taken from reference TRBV11-2 and TRBJ2-2, reads EAGVAQSPRYKIIEKRQSVAFWCNPISGHATLYWYQQILGQGPKLLIQFQNNGVVDDSQLPKDRFSAERLKGVDSTLKIQPAKLEDSAVYLCASSLVGLNTGELFFGEGSRLTVL.

V gene TRBV5-1 combines with J gene TRBJ1-6; TRBD1 aligns across 9 bases. The CDR3 covers 16 residues. Trimming took 4 bases from V and 3 from J; bases not matched to a gene: 5. The germline V gene encodes CDR1 SGHRS and CDR2 YFSETQ. The CDR3 spells CASSRTGVNYNSPLHF. The CDR3 DNA sequence: TGCGCCAGCAGCAGGACAGGGGTCAACTATAATTCACCCCTCCACTTT.

This clone came up once. The gene calls are TRBV6-5 and TRBJ1-3; no definite D call. CDR1 and CDR2 (germline): MNHEY, SVGAGI. V was shortened by 9 bases and J by 0 bases, with 12 bases between the two germline ends. This CDR3 has 14 amino acids. The CDR3 region is CASRRGGSGNTIYF. The CDR3 nucleotides read TGTGCCAGTCGTCGGGGAGGCTCTGGAAACACCATATATTTT.

The chain combines TRBV6-5 with TRBJ2-7; tentative D call: TRBD1 (5 bases). The CDR3 covers 14 residues. Germline V CDR1 and CDR2: MNHEY, SVGAGI. V was cut by 0 bases and J by 0 bases, with 6 bases left in between. This CDR3 reads CASSYSQGSYEQYF. As DNA, the CDR3 is TGTGCCAGCAGTTACTCGCAGGGCTCCTACGAGCAGTACTTC.

The V gene is TRBV10-3, the J gene TRBJ2-3; D not certain. This CDR3 contains 14 residues. With 7 bases removed from V and 0 bases from J, the gap between germline ends came to 11 bases. Germline CDR1 reads ENHRY; CDR2 reads SYGVKD. The CDR3 nucleotides are TGTGCCATCACCGAAAACGGGAGCACAGATACGCAGTATTTT. It yields the protein CAITENGSTDTQYF.

V and J are TRBV15 and TRBJ2-2; D call uncertain. V was pared by 5 bases and J by 7 bases, with 11 bases between. Germline CDR1 LNHNV, CDR2 YYDKDF (reference sequence). The CDR3 is 13 residues long. CDR3 residues: CATSPRHGGELFF. For the CDR3, the DNA is TGTGCCACCAGCCCGCGACATGGCGGGGAGCTGTTTTTT. The full variable domain, in which reference TRBV15 and TRBJ2-2 provide the parts outside the CDR3, is DAMVIQNPRYQVTQFGKPVTLSCSQTLNHNVMYWYQQKSSQAPKLLFHYYDKDFNNEADTPDNFQSRRPNTSFCFLDIRSPGLGDTAMYLCATSPRHGGELFFGEGSRLTVL.

CDR3 amino acids: CASSPLGQGVGNTEAFF. The CDR3 nucleotides read TGTGCCAGCTCACCTTTAGGACAGGGCGTGGGGAACACTGAAGCTTTCTTT. V is TRBV18 and J is TRBJ1-1; 8 nucleotides match TRBD1. Per germline, CDR1 KGHSH and CDR2 LQKENI. Trimming cost V 3 bases and J 1 base; bases outside gene matches: 10. CDR3 length: 17 amino acids.

The chain carries TRBV18 and TRBJ2-1; TRBD1 aligns across 10 bases. V shed 3 bases, J shed 8 bases, and the junction held 7 bases outside the gene matches. The length of the CDR3 is 15 residues. Germline lookup yields CDR1 KGHSH and CDR2 LQKENI. The CDR3 is CASSPGQGLRDEQFF. The CDR3 DNA is TGTGCCAGCTCACCGGGACAGGGGTTACGGGATGAGCAGTTCTTC.

The chain employs TRBV24-1 and TRBJ1-4; TRBD1 matches 10 bases. The V gene end was trimmed by 5 bases and the J gene end by 3 bases; junction bases not matched to a gene: 2. CDR1 KGHDR and CDR2 SFDVKD come from the germline V gene. The CDR3 consists of 15 residues. The CDR3 sequence: CATSGGTGANEKLFF. For the CDR3, the DNA is TGTGCCACCAGTGGCGGGACAGGGGCTAATGAAAAACTGTTTTTT.

V gene TRBV7-2 combines with J gene TRBJ2-4, with 10 nucleotides matching TRBD2. This CDR3 has 17 amino acids. Germline V CDR1 and CDR2: SGHTA, FQGNSA. Trimming cost V 0 bases and J 7 bases; bases outside gene matches: 9. The CDR3 DNA sequence: TGTGCCAGCAGCTTAGCCGTGAGGGCTAGCGGGAGTAACATTCAGTACTTC. Its translation: CASSLAVRASGSNIQYF.

The chain combines TRBV7-2 with TRBJ2-3, with D perhaps TRBD2 (6 bases). V shed 5 bases and J shed 4 bases, with 16 bases lying between them. Germline V lookup: CDR1 SGHTA, CDR2 FQGNSA. This CDR3 region has 15 residues. The CDR3 DNA follows: TGTGCCAGCAGCCTTGTCTTCGGGGGTGCAGATACGCAGTATTTT. Translation gives CASSLVFGGADTQYF. The whole variable domain, filled in from reference TRBV7-2 and TRBJ2-3, reads GAGVSQSPSNKVTEKGKDVELRCDPISGHTALYWYRQSLGQGLEFLIYFQGNSAPDKSGLPSDRFSAERTGGSVSTLTIQRTQQEDSAVYLCASSLVFGGADTQYFGPGTRLTVL.

The rearrangement links TRBV11-1 to TRBJ2-1; 11 nucleotides align to TRBD2. V lost 5 bases and J lost 3; bases outside the gene matches: 6. This CDR3 has 16 residues. Germline CDR1 and CDR2: SGHAT and FQDESV (reference sequence). DNA for the CDR3: TGTGCCAGCAGCGCAGTGGGACTAGCGGTCTACAATGAGCAGTTCTTC. It specifies CASSAVGLAVYNEQFF.

V is TRBV27 and J is TRBJ2-7; possible D gene TRBD2, 5 bases. The germline CDR1 and CDR2 sequences are MNHEY and SMNVEV (reference sequence). V was shortened by 8 bases and J by 3 bases, with 14 bases between the two germline ends. The CDR3 covers 13 residues. CDR3 nucleotides: TGTGCCAGCGCCGGACTGAATCTCTACGAGCAGTACTTC. Encoded protein: CASAGLNLYEQYF.

V usage is TRBV27 and J usage is TRBJ2-2; 13 bases are a match to TRBD2. Germline loops: CDR1 MNHEY, CDR2 SMNVEV (reference sequence). The CDR3 runs 16 residues. J gave up 5 bases and V 3 bases, and 3 bases lay outside the gene matches. CDR3 region: CASSLTSGGRTGELFF. CDR3 in DNA: TGTGCCAGCAGTTTGACTAGCGGGGGGAGGACCGGGGAGCTGTTTTTT.

V and J are TRBV18 and TRBJ1-1; TRBD1 might be the D (5 bases). Between the trimmed V and J ends, which lost 5 bases and 3 bases, there was a span of 10 bases. This CDR3 is 13 amino acids long. Germline V gives CDR1 KGHSH, CDR2 LQKENI. CDR3 sequence reads: CASSAGSDTEAFF. The CDR3 nucleotides read TGTGCCAGCTCAGCAGGGTCGGACACTGAAGCTTTCTTT.

The chain employs TRBV27 and TRBJ2-7, with 9 bases identical to TRBD1. In germline, CDR1 is MNHEY, CDR2 SMNVEV (reference sequence). The V gene end was trimmed by 2 bases and the J gene end by 3 bases; junction bases not matched to a gene: 5. The length of the CDR3 is 15 residues. The CDR3 protein is CASSLDRGRLYEQYF. In DNA, the CDR3 is TGTGCCAGCAGTTTAGACAGGGGGAGACTCTACGAGCAGTACTTC.